Listed here are 24 T cell receptor beta chains from one sample, sequenced in a study of T cells after yellow fever vaccination. TCRdb re-analysed the 5' RACE reads in MiXCR, keeping a single row per CDR3 protein. The table shows roughly 50,000 distinct CDR3 sequences, with roughly 7.3% occurring only once. Sequences were derived from CD8+ T cells sorted from PBMCs, sampled approximately 15 days after the first yellow fever vaccination. The receptors shown here come from a man in his late teens or twenties who received the YFV17D yellow fever vaccine.

This clonotype came up many times. The chain couples TRBV7-2 to TRBJ2-1, with D possibly matching TRBD1 (5 bases). The CDR3 runs 13 residues. Germline CDR1 reads SGHTA; CDR2 reads FQGNSA. Trimming removed 6 bases at V and 6 bases at J, with 12 bases between. The CDR3 loop reads CASRPDSGNEQFF. Written as DNA, the CDR3 is TGTGCCAGCAGACCAGACAGTGGCAATGAGCAGTTCTTC.

This clonotype was seen many times. V is TRBV7-3 and J is TRBJ1-1; D is unresolved. The CDR3 spans 15 residues. Trimming took off 5 bases at V and 8 bases at J, with 21 bases between the two ends. Germline values: CDR1 SGHTA, CDR2 FQGTGA. The CDR3 DNA reads as TGTGCCAGCAGCCGACGTTCAGGTTCTCTTTCAGAAGCTTTCTTT. As protein: CASSRRSGSLSEAFF.

This clonotype occurred many times. This chain uses TRBV29-1 with TRBJ2-7; a weak D match, TRBD1 (5 bases). The germline V gene has CDR1 SQVTM and CDR2 ANQGSEA. V was cut by 6 bases and J by 2 bases, with 14 bases left in between. This CDR3 is 13 amino acids long. The CDR3 DNA follows: TGCAGCGTCCGAGATGGGGCACCCTACGAGCAGTACTTC. Its translation: CSVRDGAPYEQYF.

This clonotype was seen ten or more times. The chain has TRBV27 and TRBJ2-7; 9 nucleotides align to TRBD1. Germline CDR1 MNHEY, CDR2 SMNVEV (reference sequence). After removal of 6 bases from V and 6 bases from J, the junction contained 9 bases not matched to a gene. The CDR3 extends over 14 amino acids. CDR3 loop: CASSGQGSLSEQYF. The CDR3 nucleotides read TGTGCCAGCAGCGGACAGGGGTCTCTGTCCGAGCAGTACTTC.

This clonotype was counted at least ten times. The chain joins TRBV20-1 to TRBJ2-3; 7 nucleotides align to TRBD2. The CDR3 sequence is 15 residues long. Germline V gene sequence: CDR1 DFQATT, CDR2 SNEGSKA (reference sequence). V was clipped by 3 bases and J by 1 base; unmatched bases: 7. The CDR3 bases are TGCAGTGCTAGTGTTGTAGCGGGCCGCACAGATACGCAGTATTTT. This encodes CSASVVAGRTDTQYF.

This clonotype appeared many times. The chain employs TRBV5-5 and TRBJ2-3; D call uncertain. Trimming pared 1 base from V and 0 bases from J, leaving 12 bases between. The CDR3 runs 16 residues. Per the germline V gene, CDR1 is SGHKS and CDR2 is YYEKEE (reference sequence). Here the CDR3 reads CASSLFPETSTDTQYF. The CDR3 DNA is TGTGCCAGCAGCTTGTTTCCGGAGACTAGCACAGATACGCAGTATTTT. Together with reference TRBV5-5 and TRBJ2-3, the CDR3 gives the full variable domain: DAGVTQSPTHLIKTRGQQVTLRCSPISGHKSVSWYQQVLGQGPQFIFQYYEKEERGRGNFPDRFSARQFPNYSSELNVNALLLGDSALYLCASSLFPETSTDTQYFGPGTRLTVL.

This clonotype occurred many times. The V gene is TRBV14, the J gene TRBJ1-1, with no clear D. The CDR3 consists of 12 residues. V was pared by 5 bases and J by 4 bases, with 8 bases between. Germline values: CDR1 SGHDN, CDR2 FVKESK. CDR3 in amino acids: CASSGFGTEAFF. The CDR3 DNA sequence: TGTGCCAGCAGCGGATTTGGCACTGAAGCTTTCTTT. The complete variable domain, with remaining parts taken from reference TRBV14 and TRBJ1-1, reads EAGVTQFPSHSVIEKGQTVTLRCDPISGHDNLYWYRRVMGKEIKFLLHFVKESKQDESGMPNNRFLAERTGGTYSTLKVQPAELEDSGVYFCASSGFGTEAFFGQGTRLTVV.

The table lists this clonotype with many counts. This sequence joins TRBV4-3 and TRBJ1-1; D gene unclear. This CDR3 comprises 15 residues. The V gene lost 0 bases and the J gene lost 5 bases, with 13 bases spanning the gap. Germline V CDR1 and CDR2: LGHNA, YSLEER. CDR3 loop: CASSQDFRFTTEAFF. The CDR3 DNA is TGCGCCAGCAGCCAAGATTTTAGGTTCACGACTGAAGCTTTCTTT.

This clonotype has a count of ten or more. The chain has TRBV21-1 and TRBJ2-1; the tabulated D call, TRBD1, remains unverified against the DNA. TRBV21-1 is deemed a pseudogene. The CDR3 runs 14 residues. For the CDR3, the DNA is TGTGCCAGCAGCAAAGTCCCAGGGGCACATGAGCAGTTCTTC. Protein: CASSKVPGAHEQFF.

On this clonotype: With a much larger clone just one base away, this may be a read error. The chain employs TRBV12-3 or TRBV12-4 and TRBJ2-5; 7 bases fit TRBD2. CDR3 length equals 13 residues. V lost 2 bases, J lost 8 bases, and 5 bases stayed unmatched. CDR3 bases: TGTGCCAGCAGTTTAAATGGACTAGACACCCAGTACTTC. This sequence encodes CASSLNGLDTQYF.

Notes on this clonotype: This may stem from a read error, because a much larger clone lies one nucleotide away. The chain is built from TRBV2 and TRBJ1-1, with 7 nucleotides matching TRBD1. V trimming: 7 bases; J trimming: 5 bases; junction bases outside the gene matches: 10. Germline V gene sequence: CDR1 SNHLY, CDR2 FYNNEI. CDR3 size: 14 residues. CDR3 bases: TGTGCCAGCACGGAGGAGGGGGCGAGGACTGAAGCTTTCTTT. It translates to CASTEEGARTEAFF.

This clonotype was detected many times. The V call is TRBV7-9, the J call TRBJ2-2; 10 positions agree with TRBD1. CDR3 length: 16 residues. The V gene end was trimmed by 5 bases and the J gene end by 3 bases; junction bases not matched to a gene: 6. From germline, CDR1 is SEHNR and CDR2 FQNEAQ (reference sequence). CDR3 in amino acids: CASSHPGQGYTGELFF. DNA for the CDR3: TGTGCCAGCAGCCATCCGGGACAGGGGTACACCGGGGAGCTGTTTTTT.

This clonotype has ten or more counts. The gene calls are TRBV20-1 and TRBJ2-7, with 11 nucleotides matching TRBD1. Looked up from germline, CDR1 is DFQATT and CDR2 is SNEGSKA (reference sequence). With 6 bases clipped from V and 0 bases from J, the junction kept 4 bases outside the gene matches. The CDR3 has 14 amino acids. CDR3 DNA sequence: TGCAGTGCGTCGGGACAGGGGGTCTCCTACGAGCAGTACTTC. Translated: CSASGQGVSYEQYF.

In its sample, this clonotype was seen many times. This sequence joins TRBV7-9 and TRBJ2-7; D tentatively fits TRBD1 or TRBD2 (5 bases each). Trimming pared 5 bases from V and 7 bases from J, leaving 18 bases between. The germline gives CDR1 SEHNR, CDR2 FQNEAQ (reference sequence). This CDR3 is 14 amino acids long. The CDR3 DNA is TGTGCCAGCAGCGCGGACACAAACACGGGGGAGCAGTACGTC. Translated: CASSADTNTGEQYV.

Notes on this clonotype: This may come from a read error, since a much larger clone is one base off. The chain uses TRBV20-1 and TRBJ2-5; D not resolved. The CDR3 totals 11 residues. The V end was cut by 3 bases, the J end by 10 bases, with 12 bases between. The germline V gene encodes CDR1 DFQATT and CDR2 SNEGSKA (reference sequence). The CDR3 loop is CSASVGRSQYF. The CDR3 coding sequence is TGCAGTGCTAGCGTTGGAAGGAGCCAGTACTTC.

As to this clonotype: This may stem from a read error, because a much larger clone lies one nucleotide away. J is TRBJ2-1 and V is TRBV7-3; D is perhaps TRBD2 (6 bases). CDR1 and CDR2 from the germline V gene are SGHTA and FQGTGA. The CDR3 has 15 amino acids. CDR3 region: CACSLTGGSRSEQFF. The CDR3 DNA reads as TGTGCCTGCAGCTTAACTGGGGGGAGCCGGAGTGAGCAGTTCTTC.

This clonotype was counted at least ten times. This chain uses TRBV10-3 with TRBJ2-2; 10 nucleotides line up with TRBD2. The germline V gene has CDR1 ENHRY and CDR2 SYGVKD. The CDR3 has 17 residues. Losses at the gene ends were 3 bases for V and 5 bases for J; bases not matched to a gene: 9. The CDR3 sequence is CAISDRGLAGETGELFF. In nucleotides, the CDR3 is TGTGCCATCAGTGACCGGGGGCTAGCGGGGGAAACCGGGGAGCTGTTTTTT.

This clonotype was seen only a few times. This may stem from a read error, because a much larger clone lies one nucleotide away. This sequence joins TRBV10-2 and TRBJ1-5; 10 nucleotides line up with TRBD1. V dropped 6 bases and J dropped 6; count of bases not matched to a gene: 8. The CDR3 has 15 residues. Germline values: CDR1 WSHSY, CDR2 SAAADI. CDR3 sequence reads: CASRQWTGGTQPQHF. CDR3 in DNA: TGCGCCAGCAGACAATGGACAGGGGGGACTCAGCCCCAGCATTTT.

This clonotype was detected ten times or more. J is TRBJ2-3 and V is TRBV7-2, with no clear D. The CDR3 sequence is 11 residues long. Germline CDR1 is SGHTA and CDR2 is FQGNSA. V was pared by 8 bases and J by 6 bases, with 9 bases between. The CDR3 here is CASRNTDTQYF. CDR3 nucleotide sequence: TGTGCCAGCCGGAACACTGATACGCAGTATTTT.

The chain carries TRBV3-1 and TRBJ2-7; perhaps D is TRBD1 or TRBD2 (5 bases each). Germline CDR1 reads LGHDT; CDR2 reads YNNKEL (reference sequence). Trimming left V 4 bases short and J 0 bases short, with 16 bases between. The CDR3 has 16 amino acids. The CDR3 protein is CASSPYTGTVSYEQYF. In nucleotides, the CDR3 is TGTGCCAGCAGCCCTTATACCGGGACGGTCTCCTACGAGCAGTACTTC.

This clonotype was seen repeatedly, ten times or more. V and J are TRBV20-1 and TRBJ1-2; D is undetermined. CDR1 and CDR2 from the germline V gene are DFQATT and SNEGSKA (reference sequence). The CDR3 has 13 residues. The chain's CDR3 is CRGIRNSNYGYTF. Written as DNA, the CDR3 is TGCAGGGGGATTCGGAACAGTAACTATGGCTACACCTTC.

This clonotype was found a few times. The chain is built from TRBV6-2 or TRBV6-3 and TRBJ1-2, with a possible D match to TRBD1 (6 bases). Germline V gene lookup returns CDR1 MNHEY and CDR2 SVGEGT. This CDR3 spans 13 amino acids. The ends were cut back, 6 bases at V and 7 bases at J, with 15 bases in the middle. CDR3: CASSPGDNRGYTF. The CDR3 nucleotides are TGTGCCAGCAGCCCAGGGGACAATCGTGGCTACACCTTC.

This clonotype came up many times. The CDR3 DNA sequence: TGCGCCAGCAGCCAGAGGGGGTCAGGGAGGGATGAGACCCAGTACTTC. Its translation: CASSQRGSGRDETQYF. J is TRBJ2-5 and V is TRBV4-3, with D perhaps TRBD2 (7 bases). The germline V and J ends were trimmed by 3 bases and 5 bases, with 19 bases remaining between them. Germline values: CDR1 LGHNA, CDR2 YSLEER. CDR3 length: 16 amino acids.

This clonotype appeared many times. The rearrangement links TRBV7-3 to TRBJ2-5; D is perhaps TRBD1 or TRBD2 (5 bases each). The V gene lost 0 bases and the J gene lost 4 bases, with 15 bases spanning the gap. Germline CDR1 reads SGHTA; CDR2 reads FQGTGA. CDR3 length equals 16 residues. The CDR3 sequence is CASSLTGSGGGETQYF. CDR3 nucleotide sequence: TGTGCCAGCAGCTTAACGGGTTCCGGTGGGGGAGAGACCCAGTACTTC.